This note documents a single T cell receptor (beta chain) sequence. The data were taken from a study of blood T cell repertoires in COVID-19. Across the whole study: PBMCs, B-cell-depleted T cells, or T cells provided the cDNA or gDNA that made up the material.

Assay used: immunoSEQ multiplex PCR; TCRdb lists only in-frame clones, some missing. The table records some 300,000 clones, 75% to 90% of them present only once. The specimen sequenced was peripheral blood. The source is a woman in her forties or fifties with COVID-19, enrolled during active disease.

CDR3 nucleotides: TGTGCCAGCTCCCTTGGACAGGCCGGTCGGCCCCAGCATTTT. This gives the protein CASSLGQAGRPQHF. The chain couples TRBV18 to TRBJ1-5; 7 nucleotides line up with TRBD1. Germline loops: CDR1 KGHSH, CDR2 LQKENI. J was trimmed by 9 bases and V by 6 bases; bases with no gene match: 11. The CDR3 has 14 amino acids. Using reference TRBV18 and TRBJ1-5 for the parts outside the CDR3, the full variable domain is NAGVMQNPRHLVRRRGQEARLRCSPMKGHSHVYWYRQLPEEGLKFMVYLQKENIIDESGMPKERFSAEFPKEGPSILRIQQVVRGDSAAYFCASSLGQAGRPQHFGDGTRLSIL.